This passage covers 17 T cell receptor beta chains from one sample sequenced in a study of CD8+ T cells in alopecia areata. Extracted RNA was reverse transcribed into cDNA, the sequencing template. The assay was immunoSEQ multiplex PCR, and TCRdb's table has in-frame clones only and misses some. This sample has 150,000 or so clones; more than 45% occur once, and the top ten carry roughly 6.8%. The sample consisted of CD4+ T cells sorted from blood. The receptors derive from a human donor with alopecia areata.

The genes are TRBV29-1 and TRBJ1-1, with D unresolved. The CDR3 spans 15 residues. Germline V lookup: CDR1 SQVTM, CDR2 ANQGSEA. V was cut by 6 bases and J by 4 bases, with 21 bases left in between. CDR3 loop: CSVRTKLTVSTEAFF. The DNA for the CDR3 is TGCAGCGTCCGAACCAAGCTTACAGTAAGCACTGAAGCTTTCTTT.

V is TRBV30 and J is TRBJ2-5, with 9 bases lining up with TRBD1. The germline V gene encodes CDR1 GTSNPN and CDR2 SVGIG (reference sequence). V shed 4 bases and J 5 bases; nucleotides not matched to a gene: 20. The CDR3 runs to 18 residues. CDR3: CAWKDSARTGGAGETQYF. The CDR3 bases are TGTGCCTGGAAAGACTCTGCTCGCACAGGGGGCGCGGGGGAGACCCAGTACTTC.

This sequence joins TRBV29-1 and TRBJ1-3, with D possibly TRBD1 on 6 matching bases. Trimming removed 1 base at V and 6 bases at J, with 10 bases between. The CDR3 consists of 13 residues. CDR1 and CDR2 from the germline V gene are SQVTM and ANQGSEA. The CDR3 sequence is CSVEGDNPNTIYF. The CDR3 DNA is TGCAGCGTTGAAGGGGACAACCCAAACACCATATATTTT. The complete variable domain, with remaining parts taken from reference TRBV29-1 and TRBJ1-3, reads SAVISQKPSRDICQRGTSLTIQCQVDSQVTMMFWYRQQPGQSLTLIATANQGSEATYESGFVIDKFPISRPNLTFSTLTVSNMSPEDSSIYLCSVEGDNPNTIYFGEGSWLTVV.

The genes are TRBV28 and TRBJ2-4, with 12 bases aligning to TRBD1. The V gene end was trimmed by 5 bases and the J gene end by 5 bases; junction bases not matched to a gene: 4. Germline CDR1 is MDHEN and CDR2 is SYDVKM. The CDR3 covers 15 residues. The CDR3 DNA reads as TGTGCCAGCAGTATGGGGACAGGGGGCCAAAACATTCAGTACTTC. Its translation: CASSMGTGGQNIQYF.

The V gene is TRBV5-4, the J gene TRBJ2-3; tentative D call: TRBD2 (6 bases). Between the trimmed V and J ends, which lost 0 bases and 2 bases, there was a span of 13 bases. Per germline, CDR1 SGHNT and CDR2 YYREEE (reference sequence). The CDR3 length is 16 residues. The CDR3 bases are TGTGCCAGCAGCTTGGAGGGAAGGGACTTCACAGATACGCAGTATTTT. Protein sequence: CASSLEGRDFTDTQYF.

This clone appeared a few times. The CDR3 coding sequence is TGTGCCTGGAGTGATAAACTAGAGCAGTACTTC. Protein: CAWSDKLEQYF. The chain has TRBV30 and TRBJ2-7; D unclear. CDR1 is GTSNPN and CDR2 is SVGIG in the germline V gene (reference sequence). V lost 1 base, J lost 7 bases, and 8 bases lay in between. The CDR3 length is 11 residues.

The chain joins TRBV15 to TRBJ2-7, with 10 positions matching TRBD1. Germline V gene data show CDR1 as LNHNV and CDR2 as YYDKDF (reference sequence). This CDR3 is 14 amino acids long. The ends lost 4 bases at V and 5 bases at J; junction bases unmatched: 5. CDR3 nucleotides: TGTGCCACCAGCAACCGGGACAGGGGAAACGAGCAGTACTTC. This translates into CATSNRDRGNEQYF.

The V call is TRBV29-1, the J call TRBJ2-7; 11 bases match TRBD2. The CDR3 contains 14 residues. Germline V gene lookup returns CDR1 SQVTM and CDR2 ANQGSEA. The V gene end was trimmed by 7 bases and the J gene end by 2 bases; junction bases not matched to a gene: 7. CDR3: CSARGTSGTYEQYF. The CDR3 DNA sequence: TGCAGCGCTAGAGGGACTAGCGGAACCTACGAGCAGTACTTC.

The genes are TRBV29-1 and TRBJ2-5, with D possibly being TRBD2 (7 bases). The better agreement between TRBJ2-7 and the DNA end casts doubt on the J call. The CDR3 loop spans 13 amino acids. Germline V gene sequence: CDR1 SQVTM, CDR2 ANQGSEA. The CDR3: CSVVSGGVGEQYF. In DNA, the CDR3 is TGCAGCGTTGTATCGGGGGGCGTTGGCGAGCAGTACTTC.

This clone was observed a handful of times. The V call is TRBV29-1, the J call TRBJ2-7; no clear D. Deletions cut 4 bases from V and 7 bases from J, with 11 bases between. This CDR3 region has 11 residues. Per germline, CDR1 SQVTM and CDR2 ANQGSEA. In nucleotides, the CDR3 is TGCAGCGTTGGGCTAGGGCTAGAGCAGTACTTC. This encodes CSVGLGLEQYF.

This clone was picked up a small number of times. The rearrangement links TRBV29-1 to TRBJ2-4; a weak D match, TRBD1 (6 bases). The CDR3 is 11 amino acids. The germline V gene has CDR1 SQVTM and CDR2 ANQGSEA. Trimming removed 3 bases from V and 10 bases from J, with 10 bases in between. The CDR3 nucleotides read TGCAGCGTTGATCTGGGACAAATTCAGTACTTC. Amino acids: CSVDLGQIQYF.

This clone was detected only a few times. The V call is TRBV18, the J call TRBJ1-5; D might be TRBD1 (5 bases). Trimming removed 5 bases at V and 0 bases at J, with 8 bases between. CDR3 length: 14 residues. Looked up from germline, CDR1 is KGHSH and CDR2 is LQKENI. The CDR3, as DNA: TGTGCCAGCTCAGCGGGACCTAGCAATCAGCCCCAGCATTTT. The encoded protein is CASSAGPSNQPQHF. The whole variable domain, remainder taken from reference TRBV18 and TRBJ1-5, is NAGVMQNPRHLVRRRGQEARLRCSPMKGHSHVYWYRQLPEEGLKFMVYLQKENIIDESGMPKERFSAEFPKEGPSILRIQQVVRGDSAAYFCASSAGPSNQPQHFGDGTRLSIL.

This sequence joins TRBV7-9 and TRBJ2-2; D ambiguous. This CDR3 contains 13 residues. Per the germline V gene, CDR1 is SEHNR and CDR2 is FQNEAQ (reference sequence). V lost 4 bases and J lost 7, with 10 bases in between. The CDR3 DNA follows: TGTGCCAGCAGCTGGGTTCTCAGCGGGGAGCTGTTTTTT. Translating it yields CASSWVLSGELFF.

In this sample, this clone turned up a few times. The rearrangement links TRBV28 to TRBJ2-2; D is unresolved. The CDR3 is made up of 12 amino acids. V gave up 5 bases and J gave up 6 bases, with 7 bases separating them. Germline V gene data show CDR1 as MDHEN and CDR2 as SYDVKM. CDR3 residues: CASSPPPGELFF. CDR3 DNA sequence: TGTGCCAGCAGTCCTCCACCCGGGGAGCTGTTTTTT.

This clone was counted a few times. This chain joins TRBV7-2 and TRBJ2-1; perhaps TRBD1 as D (6 bases). Trimming left V 5 bases short and J 6 bases short, with 14 bases between. Germline V gene sequence: CDR1 SGHTA, CDR2 FQGNSA. The CDR3 extends over 14 amino acids. Here the CDR3 reads CASSKAGVRNEQFF. In DNA form, the CDR3 reads TGTGCCAGCAGCAAAGCAGGGGTCCGCAATGAGCAGTTCTTC. Supplemented by reference TRBV7-2 and TRBJ2-1, the full variable domain reads GAGVSQSPSNKVTEKGKDVELRCDPISGHTALYWYRQSLGQGLEFLIYFQGNSAPDKSGLPSDRFSAERTGGSVSTLTIQRTQQEDSAVYLCASSKAGVRNEQFFGPGTRLTVL.

This clone was recorded a few times. The chain recombines TRBV10-3 with TRBJ2-1; TRBD2 is a possible D gene (6 bases). This CDR3 has 18 amino acids. Germline V gene data show CDR1 as ENHRY and CDR2 as SYGVKD. Trimming removed 4 bases from V and 7 bases from J, with 26 bases in between. DNA for the CDR3: TGTGCCATCAGTGCTGGCCCGATTGGGGGAGGTCTGAAGAATGAGCAGTTCTTC. Amino acids: CAISAGPIGGGLKNEQFF.

The rearrangement joins TRBV29-1 to TRBJ1-1, with D perhaps matching TRBD1 (5 bases). This CDR3 is 13 amino acids long. CDR1 is SQVTM and CDR2 is ANQGSEA in the germline V gene. CDR3 in amino acids: CSGSRDLNTEAFF. DNA of the CDR3: TGCTCCGGATCAAGGGACCTGAACACTGAAGCTTTCTTT.